These T cell receptor beta chains were read from a single sample in a study of blood T cell repertoires in COVID-19. Assay: immunoSEQ multiplex PCR; the TCRdb copy retains only in-frame clones and omits some. The table includes fewer than 110,000 clones, more than 80% detected once. Sequencing was done on a sample of peripheral blood. These receptors came from a man aged 35-49 years with active or convalescent COVID-19. The CDR3 runs from the conserved cysteine through the conserved F or W. A D gene is named only where the DNA matches it firmly. Clone sizes are given selectively: once, few, many, or a class where the clone is expanded.

J,size,D,V,length,DNA,CDR3
TRBJ2-5,-,TRBD1,TRBV7-2,17,TGTGCCAGCAGCCACACGCCGACAGGGGGCGAGGGTGAGACCCAGTACTTC,CASSHTPTGGEGETQYF
TRBJ1-5,-,-,TRBV19,14,TGTGCCACACTGACCAACAGGGGCAATCAGCCCCAGCATTTT,CATLTNRGNQPQHF
TRBJ2-5,-,-,TRBV7-9,13,TGTGCCAGCAGCTTATGGACTACAGAGACCCAGTACTTC,CASSLWTTETQYF
TRBJ2-1,-,TRBD1,TRBV30,16,TGTGCCTGGAGTGTACGTGGGACAGGGTTCTACAATGAGCAGTTCTTC,CAWSVRGTGFYNEQFF
TRBJ1-1,-,-,TRBV19,13,TGTGCCAGTAGATGGGGACGGGGGACTGAAGCTTTCTTT,CASRWGRGTEAFF
TRBJ2-1,-,-,TRBV9,16,TGTGCCAGCAGCGTAAGTCTAGGCGGCAACTACAATGAGCAGTTCTTC,CASSVSLGGNYNEQFF
TRBJ2-3,-,TRBD1,TRBV5-1,15,TGCGCCAGCAGCTTGGGAGGGGGCGAAACAGATACGCAGTATTTT,CASSLGGGETDTQYF
TRBJ2-3,-,TRBD2,TRBV7-9,13,TGTGCCAGCAGTTCTCGGGGGGGAGATACGCAGTATTTT,CASSSRGGDTQYF
TRBJ1-1,once,-,TRBV3-1/TRBV3-2,15,TGTGCCAGCAGCCCGTCCGGACAGCCGAACACTGAAGCTTTCTTT,CASSPSGQPNTEAFF
TRBJ2-7,-,-,TRBV29-1,12,TGCAGCGCTGGGGCCGGGTCCTACGAGCAGTACTTC,CSAGAGSYEQYF
TRBJ1-1,-,-,TRBV15,15,TGTGCCACCAGCAGAGATCCGGGGTTGAACACTGAAGCTTTCTTT,CATSRDPGLNTEAFF
TRBJ2-7,-,-,TRBV3-1/TRBV3-2,14,TGTGCCAGCAGCCAAGCTAATGGCGGATACGAGCAGTACTTC,CASSQANGGYEQYF
TRBJ2-1,once,TRBD2,TRBV4-1,19,TGCGCCAGCAGCCAAGATTCCCCCCCCAGGGCGGGAGGTAGGAATGAGCAGTTCTTC,CASSQDSPPRAGGRNEQFF
TRBJ1-1,few,-,TRBV2,13,TGTGCCAGCAGCTCGAATAGCGTTTATAACTTGTTCTTT,CASSSNSVYNLFF
TRBJ2-3,-,-,TRBV28,14,TGTGCCAGCAGTCTGCGGGCTCGCACAGATACGCAGTATTTT,CASSLRARTDTQYF
TRBJ2-2,-,-,TRBV19,17,TGTGCCAGTAGTATAGTTTCAGGGGGGATATACACCGGGGAGCTGTTTTTT,CASSIVSGGIYTGELFF
TRBJ1-5,-,-,TRBV7-2,14,TGTGCCAGCAGCTTAAGGCAGGGGAGTCAGCCCCAGCATTTT,CASSLRQGSQPQHF
TRBJ1-2,once,-,TRBV18,15,TGTGCCAGCTCACCACAGACAGCCGGCGGCTATGGCTACACCTTC,CASSPQTAGGYGYTF
TRBJ1-5,once,TRBD1,TRBV2,15,TGTGCCAGCAGCCAAACGGGGGACAGGGGTCAGCCCCAGCATTTT,CASSQTGDRGQPQHF
TRBJ1-3,-,-,TRBV6-5,14,TGTGCCAGCAGCCGGGATCACTCTGGAAACACCATATATTTT,CASSRDHSGNTIYF
TRBJ1-1,-,-,TRBV7-6,13,TGTGCCAGCAGCTCCGACAGGAGCACTGAAGCTTTCTTT,CASSSDRSTEAFF
TRBJ2-2,-,TRBD2,TRBV7-3,17,TGTGCCAGCAGCTTAGTTATGGCGGGAGGGTCCACCGGGGAGCTGTTTTTT,CASSLVMAGGSTGELFF
TRBJ1-5,-,TRBD1,TRBV5-4,15,TGTGCCAGCAGCCTGGGACAGGGGATAGATCAGCCCCAGCATTTT,CASSLGQGIDQPQHF
TRBJ1-3,-,-,TRBV21-1,17,TGTGCCAGCAACCCAGAAGGCCCGGGACTGGCTGGAAACACCATATATTTT,CASNPEGPGLAGNTIYF
TRBJ2-1,-,TRBD1,TRBV5-5,15,TGTGCCAGCAGCTTGGGAGGGACAGGGTCGGGTGAGCAGTTCTTC,CASSLGGTGSGEQFF
TRBJ2-2,-,-,TRBV5-1,15,TGCGCCAGCACCCTTGACAGGCCTAACACCGGGGAGCTGTTTTTT,CASTLDRPNTGELFF
TRBJ2-2,few,-,TRBV28,14,TGTGCCAGCAGTCCCCTCGGTGATACCGGGGAGCTGTTTTTT,CASSPLGDTGELFF
TRBJ2-1,-,-,TRBV6-4,17,TGTGCCAGCAACATAACCCCGACAGGGATTGCGGGGAAGGGGCAGTTCTTC,CASNITPTGIAGKGQFF
TRBJ1-1,-,-,TRBV19,11,TGTGCCAGTAGGGAGGGGCGGGAAGCTTTCTTT,CASREGREAFF
TRBJ1-5,-,TRBD1,TRBV7-9,15,TGTGCCAGTGCACCGGGGACAGCTAGCAATCAGCCCCAGCATTTT,CASAPGTASNQPQHF
TRBJ2-4,-,-,TRBV11-2,11,TGTGCCAGCAGCCCCCTAAACATTCAGTACTTC,CASSPLNIQYF
TRBJ2-7,-,-,TRBV6-2/TRBV6-3,14,TGTGCCAGCAGTATTAGGACTATAAGGAGAGAGCAGTACTTC,CASSIRTIRREQYF
TRBJ2-1,-,-,TRBV10-2,11,TGCGCCAGCAGCCTTAACAATGAGCAGTTCTTC,CASSLNNEQFF
TRBJ2-7,-,TRBD2,TRBV15,16,TGTGCCACCAGCAGAGAGTGGGCGGGAGGTGCCTACGAGCAGTACTTC,CATSREWAGGAYEQYF
TRBJ1-1,-,-,TRBV5-1,12,TGCGCCAGCAGCTTGGCCTTTACTGAAGCTTTCTTT,CASSLAFTEAFF
TRBJ2-2,-,TRBD1,TRBV24-1,11,TGTGCCACCATGAGACAGGGCGAGCTGTTTTTT,CATMRQGELFF
TRBJ2-1,-,TRBD1,TRBV24-1,15,TGTGCCACCGGCGCCCGGGACAGGGATAGCCATGAGCAGTTCTTC,CATGARDRDSHEQFF
TRBJ2-3,-,-,TRBV18,15,TGTGCCAGCTCACCAGTGGGAGGAGGGACAGATACGCAGTATTTT,CASSPVGGGTDTQYF
TRBJ2-7,-,TRBD1,TRBV28,14,TGTGCCAGCAGTATCGGGACAGGGCCCTACGAGCAGTACTTC,CASSIGTGPYEQYF
TRBJ2-5,-,-,TRBV11-3,13,TGTGCCAGCAGCCGGGACTGGGCAGGGACCCAGTACTTC,CASSRDWAGTQYF
TRBJ1-1,-,TRBD1,TRBV5-1,13,TGCGCCGGACGACAGGGGGCGCATACTGAAGCTTTCTTT,CAGRQGAHTEAFF
TRBJ2-7,-,TRBD2,TRBV10-3,13,TGTGCCCTCCAAGAGGGGAGGGAATACGAGCAGTACTTC,CALQEGREYEQYF
TRBJ1-2,-,TRBD1,TRBV5-1,12,TGCGCCAGCAGCCATGGACAGGCCGGCTACACCTTC,CASSHGQAGYTF
TRBJ1-1,-,TRBD1,TRBV19,16,TGTGCCAGTAGTATAGGCTGGGACAGACTGAACACTGAAGCTTTCTTT,CASSIGWDRLNTEAFF
TRBJ1-1,-,TRBD1,TRBV5-1,15,TGCGCCAGCAGCTTGTTAACAGGGGGGAGGACTGAAGCTTTCTTT,CASSLLTGGRTEAFF
TRBJ2-7,-,TRBD1,TRBV19,14,TGTGCCAGTAGTATGACAGGGGGAATAGACGAGCAGTACTTC,CASSMTGGIDEQYF
TRBJ2-1,few,-,TRBV9,14,TGTGCCAGCAGCCCTCCATGGGCTCCAAATGAGCAGTTCTTC,CASSPPWAPNEQFF
TRBJ2-7,-,-,TRBV5-6,13,TGTGCCAGCTCCCCCAAACTTACCTACGAGCAGTACTTC,CASSPKLTYEQYF
TRBJ1-1,-,-,TRBV2,13,TGTGCCAGCCATGGGCCTTTCGGCACTGAAGCTTTCTTT,CASHGPFGTEAFF
TRBJ1-2,-,-,TRBV28,12,TGTGCCAGCAGTTTATGGACACGCGGCTACACCTTC,CASSLWTRGYTF
TRBJ2-5,-,-,TRBV3-1/TRBV3-2,11,TGTGCCAGCAGCCAGCGAGGGACCCAGTACTTC,CASSQRGTQYF
TRBJ1-4,-,-,TRBV5-1,13,TGCGCCAGCCGCGGGGGGTTGAGCGAAAAACTGTTTTTT,CASRGGLSEKLFF
TRBJ1-4,-,TRBD1,TRBV18,17,TGTGCCAGCTCACCAGGGACAGGCGGTGGTGAAGGCGAAAAACTGTTTTTT,CASSPGTGGGEGEKLFF
TRBJ1-2,-,-,TRBV28,15,TGTGCCAGCAGTTTATTTCCGACGAGGAACTATGGCTACACCTTC,CASSLFPTRNYGYTF
TRBJ2-5,once,-,TRBV5-6,14,TGTGCCAGCAGCTTGGGGCGGGCACAAGAGACCCAGTACTTC,CASSLGRAQETQYF
TRBJ2-3,-,-,TRBV7-2,12,TGTGCCAGCAGCCCCGTTATGGCTACGCAGTATTTT,CASSPVMATQYF
TRBJ1-5,-,TRBD1,TRBV18,18,TGTGCCAGCTCACCACCTGGGACAGGGCAATATAGCAATCAGCCCCAGCATTTT,CASSPPGTGQYSNQPQHF
TRBJ2-5,large,-,TRBV27,16,TGTGCCAGCAGTTTGTTCGCAGGGGATTTTCAAGAGACCCAGTACTTC,CASSLFAGDFQETQYF
TRBJ1-2,-,-,TRBV4-3,15,TGCGCCAGCAGCCACCCAAACGACGGGGGTAACGGCTACACCTTC,CASSHPNDGGNGYTF
TRBJ1-1,-,-,TRBV18,14,TGTGCCAGCTCACCACCGGGGGGTATGGCTGAAGCTTTCTTT,CASSPPGGMAEAFF